These 12 T cell receptor beta chains were all obtained from the same sample, sequenced in a study of graft-versus-host responses after intestinal transplantation. Here immunoSEQ multiplex PCR was the method, and the copy in TCRdb shows in-frame clones only, minus some. The sample has some 100,000 clones; just over 90% are singletons. These receptors have no identified antigens. Here the sequenced sample was unstimulated CD8+ T cells sorted from spleen or lymph node cells, taken before intestinal transplant. The receptor source for this set is a human donor who received an intestinal transplant.

This chain links TRBV19 with TRBJ1-2; D gene ambiguous. CDR1 is LNHDA and CDR2 is SQIVND in the germline V gene (reference sequence). CDR3 length equals 14 residues. V lost 3 bases and J lost 6, with 14 bases in between. In nucleotides, the CDR3 is TGTGCCAGTAGTATGGTATCGGCAGTCCATGGCTACACCTTC. It specifies CASSMVSAVHGYTF.

The chain carries TRBV11-3 and TRBJ2-3, with 8 bases aligning to TRBD2. V shed 3 bases and J 2 bases; nucleotides not matched to a gene: 4. Germline CDR1 and CDR2: SGHNT and YENEEA. CDR3 length: 15 amino acids. Written as DNA, the CDR3 is TGTGCCAGCAGCTTTGGGCGGGGGGACACAGATACGCAGTATTTT. This gives the protein CASSFGRGDTDTQYF.

About this clone itself: One junction end disagrees with the germline gene, perhaps due to a read error. This sequence joins TRBV18 and TRBJ2-1, with 8 bases lining up with TRBD1. In germline, CDR1 is KGHSH, CDR2 LQKENI. The CDR3 spans 17 residues. The DNA of the CDR3 is TGTGCCAGCTCACCGTCCGACAGGGGTGTCTTCTACGATGAGCAGTTCTTC. Encoded protein: CASSPSDRGVFYDEQFF.

This clone came up a few times. This chain links TRBV2 with TRBJ2-2; a weak D match, TRBD1 (5 bases). V was shortened by 5 bases and J by 1 base, with 8 bases between the two germline ends. This CDR3 spans 14 amino acids. From germline, CDR1 is SNHLY and CDR2 FYNNEI. The CDR3 DNA is TGTGCCAGCAGTCTGACAGAGAACACCGGGGAGCTGTTTTTT. This gives the protein CASSLTENTGELFF.

The rearrangement uses TRBV4-1 and TRBJ1-5; D may be TRBD1 (5 bases). The germline V gene has CDR1 MGHRA and CDR2 YSYEKL. V was pared by 0 bases and J by 7 bases, with 13 bases between. This CDR3 is 15 amino acids long. CDR3 in amino acids: CASSQDLGGWQPQHF. As DNA, the CDR3 is TGCGCCAGCAGCCAAGATTTGGGGGGATGGCAGCCCCAGCATTTT.

The V gene is TRBV19, the J gene TRBJ2-1; D may be TRBD2 (6 bases). V lost 3 bases and J lost 6, with 9 bases in between. Germline CDR1 and CDR2: LNHDA and SQIVND (reference sequence). The CDR3 covers 13 residues. CDR3: CASSMRGGNEQFF. DNA for the CDR3: TGTGCCAGTAGTATGCGGGGCGGCAATGAGCAGTTCTTC.

The gene calls are TRBV28 and TRBJ1-5, with D tentatively TRBD1 (6 bases). V was clipped by 2 bases and J by 0 bases, with 14 bases between them. CDR1 and CDR2 from the germline V gene are MDHEN and SYDVKM. The CDR3 contains 17 residues. The CDR3 region is CASSLMGALYSNQPQHF. DNA for the CDR3: TGTGCCAGCAGTTTAATGGGGGCCCTGTATAGCAATCAGCCCCAGCATTTT. The full variable domain, its missing parts supplied by reference TRBV28 and TRBJ1-5, is DVKVTQSSRYLVKRTGEKVFLECVQDMDHENMFWYRQDPGLGLRLIYFSYDVKMKEKGDIPEGYSVSREKKERFSLILESASTNQTSMYLCASSLMGALYSNQPQHFGDGTRLSIL.

As regards this clone: The germline gene is not matched at one end of the junction; a read error may be the cause. The sample has other DNA sequences that encode this CDR3 too. V is TRBV9 and J is TRBJ1-1; a weak D match, TRBD1 (5 bases). Germline V gene lookup returns CDR1 SGDLS and CDR2 YYNGEE. This CDR3 spans 15 amino acids. CDR3 amino acids: CASSGGDSRNTEAFF. The CDR3 DNA reads TGCGCCAGCAGCGGGGGGGACTCGAGGAACACTGAAGCTTTCTTT.

The CDR3 DNA reads as TGTGCCAGCAGCCCCACTAGCGGCCTCTCCTACGAGCAGTACTTC. Protein sequence: CASSPTSGLSYEQYF. The chain joins TRBV27 to TRBJ2-7; TRBD2 agrees at 8 bases. The junction had 7 bases not matched to a gene; V was cut back by 6 bases and J by 0 bases. Germline V gives CDR1 MNHEY, CDR2 SMNVEV (reference sequence). The CDR3 has 15 amino acids.

Note on this clone: Relative to the germline gene, one junction end is altered; a read error may explain this. The chain uses TRBV27 and TRBJ1-2; 7 bases agree with TRBD1. The CDR3 length is 14 residues. The germline gives CDR1 MNHEY, CDR2 SMNVEV (reference sequence). The DNA for the CDR3 is TGTGCCAGCCGGAACAGCGGGACAGACTATGGCTACTCCTTC. Amino acid sequence: CASRNSGTDYGYSF.

This chain links TRBV5-6 with TRBJ2-7; 8 nucleotides match TRBD2. Germline assignment: CDR1 SGHDT and CDR2 YYEEEE. Trimming at V came to 0 bases and at J to 4 bases, leaving 6 bases not matched to a gene. The CDR3 has 15 residues. Here the CDR3 reads CASSLAAGDGYEQYF. DNA of the CDR3: TGTGCCAGCAGCTTGGCAGCGGGAGATGGTTACGAGCAGTACTTC.

In this sample, this clone turned up once. V usage is TRBV27 and J usage is TRBJ1-5; TRBD1 is a possible D gene (6 bases). The CDR3 is 14 residues long. Trimming took 5 bases from V and 4 from J, leaving 12 bases between them. Germline V gene lookup returns CDR1 MNHEY and CDR2 SMNVEV (reference sequence). CDR3 loop: CASSIGTSNQPQHF. Here the CDR3 DNA reads TGTGCCAGCAGTATAGGGACAAGTAATCAGCCCCAGCATTTT.